The 29 T cell receptor beta chains below were found in one sample sequenced in a study of blood T cell repertoires in COVID-19 (dated by TCRdb to 2020 to 2021). The library was generated by the immunoSEQ multiplex PCR assay. Held by TCRdb, this immuneACCESS table contains in-frame sequences only and omits some clones. Under half of the omission traces to an unresolved V gene where checked; the cause of the rest is unknown. The sample table shows some 89,000 clones, and over 75% are seen once. 6% to 8.5% of the sample is taken by the ten largest. What was sequenced was peripheral blood. These receptors all come from a man in his sixties or seventies with acute or convalescent COVID-19.

This chain links TRBV7-2 with TRBJ2-5; 10 nucleotides align to TRBD1. The CDR3 totals 17 residues. V shed 5 bases and J 2 bases; nucleotides not matched to a gene: 11. The germline V gene encodes CDR1 SGHTA and CDR2 FQGNSA. The CDR3 loop is CASSVGQGDPGQETQYF. The CDR3 DNA follows: TGTGCCAGCAGCGTAGGACAGGGGGATCCCGGGCAAGAGACCCAGTACTTC.

The chain carries TRBV27 and TRBJ1-2; a possible D gene is TRBD1 (6 bases). The germline CDR1 and CDR2 sequences are MNHEY and SMNVEV (reference sequence). The CDR3 extends over 15 amino acids. V lost 2 bases, J lost 3 bases, and 13 bases lay in between. The CDR3 spells CASSLQGSRDYGYTF. DNA of the CDR3: TGTGCCAGCAGTTTACAGGGGAGTAGGGACTATGGCTACACCTTC.

The chain carries TRBV27 and TRBJ1-5, with D possibly TRBD1 on 6 matching bases. The V and J ends lost 3 bases and 6 bases respectively, with 12 bases between them. Germline V gene sequence: CDR1 MNHEY, CDR2 SMNVEV (reference sequence). CDR3 length: 14 amino acids. The CDR3: CASSFAGVGQPQHF. The CDR3 DNA sequence: TGTGCCAGCAGTTTCGCAGGGGTTGGTCAGCCCCAGCATTTT.

The chain is built from TRBV24-1 and TRBJ2-2; no clear D. Germline V CDR1 and CDR2: KGHDR, SFDVKD. The CDR3 has 14 amino acids. Trimming left V 9 bases short and J 4 bases short, with 14 bases between. CDR3 coding DNA: TGTGCCACCTCTTCCGGAAGGAGCACCGGGGAGCTGTTTTTT. Protein sequence: CATSSGRSTGELFF.

The CDR3: CAWSDQRGYQETQYF. CDR3 sequence (DNA): TGTGCCTGGAGTGACCAGCGGGGATACCAAGAGACCCAGTACTTC. The gene calls are TRBV30 and TRBJ2-5, with 7 bases that match TRBD2. Germline loops: CDR1 GTSNPN, CDR2 SVGIG (reference sequence). The V segment lost 1 base and the J segment 0 bases; nucleotides outside the gene matches: 5. This CDR3 is 15 amino acids long.

The gene calls are TRBV6-1 and TRBJ1-3; tentatively, D is TRBD1 (5 bases). Germline V gene lookup returns CDR1 MNHNS and CDR2 SASEGT. The CDR3 loop spans 16 amino acids. V dropped 2 bases and J dropped 0 bases, with 11 bases sitting between them. The CDR3 DNA is TGTGCCAGCAGTGAATGGGGGGGATTCTCTGGAAACACCATATATTTT. It encodes CASSEWGGFSGNTIYF.

The V gene is TRBV28, the J gene TRBJ1-2, with D maybe TRBD1 (6 bases). V lost 3 bases to trimming and J lost 8 bases, with 10 bases between them. The germline V gene encodes CDR1 MDHEN and CDR2 SYDVKM. The CDR3 runs 12 residues. CDR3 residues: CASSFAQGGYTF. The CDR3 nucleotides read TGTGCCAGCAGTTTTGCCCAGGGGGGCTACACCTTC.

The rearrangement uses TRBV11-2 and TRBJ2-5; the match to TRBD1 covers 8 bases. CDR1 SGHAT and CDR2 FQNNGV come from the germline V gene. The CDR3 is made up of 14 amino acids. V shed 4 bases and J 4 bases; nucleotides not matched to a gene: 5. The CDR3 coding sequence is TGTGCCAGCAGCTCACTCAGGGGGCTAGAGACCCAGTACTTC. Residues: CASSSLRGLETQYF.

The rearrangement uses TRBV5-4 and TRBJ2-1, with 9 bases fitting TRBD2. Trimming removed 1 base from V and 8 bases from J; junction bases left unmatched: 7. The CDR3 is 15 amino acids. The germline CDR1 and CDR2 sequences are SGHNT and YYREEE (reference sequence). The CDR3, as DNA: TGTGCCAGCAGCTTGCGGCTAGCGGGAAGGGATGAGCAGTTCTTC. Translation gives CASSLRLAGRDEQFF.

This chain uses TRBV28 with TRBJ1-1, with D tentatively TRBD1 (6 bases). Germline V CDR1 and CDR2: MDHEN, SYDVKM. The CDR3 runs to 13 residues. V lost 6 bases and J 1 base, leaving 9 bases between the germline ends. CDR3 sequence (DNA): TGTGCCAGCAGACAACAGGGGAACACTGAAGCTTTCTTT. As protein: CASRQQGNTEAFF.

This clone was seen only once. The gene calls are TRBV6-1 and TRBJ2-7; 7 bases map to TRBD2. The germline CDR1 and CDR2 sequences are MNHNS and SASEGT. The trim removed 6 bases at V and 6 bases at J, leaving 11 bases unmatched. The CDR3 is made up of 14 amino acids. CDR3 DNA: TGTGCCAGCAGCCTCGGGGGGAGCCGCTTCGAGCAGTACTTC. Protein: CASSLGGSRFEQYF.

The rearrangement links TRBV28 to TRBJ1-5, with D possibly TRBD1 on 6 matching bases. The CDR3 covers 14 residues. Germline values: CDR1 MDHEN, CDR2 SYDVKM. V dropped 6 bases and J dropped 1 base, with 10 bases sitting between them. The CDR3 DNA is TGTGCCAGCAGCGTCCAGGGGAGCAATCAGCCCCAGCATTTT. Residues: CASSVQGSNQPQHF.

This clone showed up many times. This chain uses TRBV5-1 with TRBJ1-1, with 8 positions matching TRBD1. After removal of 5 bases from V and 3 bases from J, the junction contained 12 bases not matched to a gene. The length of the CDR3 is 16 residues. Germline V gives CDR1 SGHRS, CDR2 YFSETQ. In DNA, the CDR3 is TGCGCCAGCAGGAAAGGGTACAGGGGGAGTGACACTGAAGCTTTCTTT. It translates to CASRKGYRGSDTEAFF.

The chain combines TRBV15 with TRBJ2-1; TRBD1 might be the D (6 bases). The CDR3 extends over 16 amino acids. Deletions cut 0 bases from V and 3 bases from J, with 12 bases between. CDR1 is LNHNV and CDR2 is YYDKDF in the germline V gene (reference sequence). CDR3 sequence (DNA): TGTGCCACCAGCAGAGATTACAGGGTGGGCTACAATGAGCAGTTCTTC. Translating it yields CATSRDYRVGYNEQFF. The variable domain in full, with the rest retrieved from reference TRBV15 and TRBJ2-1, is DAMVIQNPRYQVTQFGKPVTLSCSQTLNHNVMYWYQQKSSQAPKLLFHYYDKDFNNEADTPDNFQSRRPNTSFCFLDIRSPGLGDTAMYLCATSRDYRVGYNEQFFGPGTRLTVL.

This clone was detected once. The chain couples TRBV2 to TRBJ1-2; 7 bases are shared with TRBD1. The V and J ends lost 5 bases and 5 bases, in that order; junction bases with no gene match: 5. The V gene's germline CDR1 is SNHLY and CDR2 FYNNEI. CDR3 length: 13 amino acids. The CDR3 sequence: CASSPDRKYGYTF. CDR3 bases: TGTGCCAGCAGTCCGGACAGGAAGTATGGCTACACCTTC.

The V gene is TRBV10-3, the J gene TRBJ1-2; 7 nucleotides line up with TRBD1. Germline CDR1 is ENHRY and CDR2 is SYGVKD. The CDR3 length is 17 residues. Trimming removed 3 bases from V and 4 bases from J; junction bases left unmatched: 14. The DNA for the CDR3 is TGTGCCATCAGTGACTCCCTCAAACGGAACAGGGGCTATGGCTACACCTTC. Its protein product is CAISDSLKRNRGYGYTF.

This chain links TRBV6-1 with TRBJ1-2; TRBD1 might be the D (6 bases). CDR1 MNHNS and CDR2 SASEGT come from the germline V gene. V lost 2 bases and J 3 bases, leaving 16 bases between the germline ends. The length of the CDR3 is 16 residues. The CDR3 DNA reads as TGTGCCAGCAGTGAAAGACGGGAGGGGGAAGACTATGGCTACACCTTC. Translation gives CASSERREGEDYGYTF.

The chain uses TRBV10-3 and TRBJ2-7, with 8 bases lining up with TRBD1. The germline CDR1 and CDR2 sequences are ENHRY and SYGVKD. J gave up 1 base and V 6 bases, and 8 bases lay outside the gene matches. The CDR3 is 15 residues long. The CDR3 bases are TGTGCCATCAGCGAAAGGGGACAGGCTTCCTACGAGCAGTACTTC. This codes for CAISERGQASYEQYF.

This chain links TRBV5-1 with TRBJ1-4; D not certain. Germline V gives CDR1 SGHRS, CDR2 YFSETQ. The CDR3 extends over 16 amino acids. Trimming stripped 0 bases from V and 4 bases from J, with 13 bases between. CDR3 sequence reads: CASSLELREDNEKLFF. For the CDR3, the DNA is TGCGCCAGCAGCTTGGAGCTCCGGGAGGATAATGAAAAACTGTTTTTT.

This clone was observed at least ten times. This chain uses TRBV4-1 with TRBJ2-7, with no clear D. V shed 1 base and J shed 2 bases, with 9 bases lying between them. CDR3 length: 14 amino acids. Germline CDR1 is MGHRA and CDR2 is YSYEKL. CDR3 coding DNA: TGCGCCAGCAGCCAAGTTTACGAGACCTACGAGCAGTACGTC. Amino acids: CASSQVYETYEQYV.

The V and J genes are TRBV6-5 and TRBJ2-3; 7 nucleotides agree with TRBD2. The J segment lost 6 bases and the V segment lost 6 bases, leaving 9 bases of the junction unmatched. From germline, CDR1 is MNHEY and CDR2 SVGAGI. CDR3 length: 14 amino acids. The CDR3: CASSYRGVRDTQYF. The CDR3 DNA sequence: TGTGCCAGCAGCTATCGGGGGGTTCGGGATACGCAGTATTTT.

This chain connects TRBV20-1 to TRBJ2-7; tentatively, D is TRBD1 (6 bases). V was pared by 5 bases and J by 3 bases, with 8 bases between. The length of the CDR3 is 11 residues. Germline values: CDR1 DFQATT, CDR2 SNEGSKA (reference sequence). CDR3 residues: CSASQGYEQYV. The DNA for the CDR3 is TGCAGTGCTTCACAGGGCTACGAGCAGTACGTC.

Turning to this clone: The same CDR3 can be traced to other DNA sequences in this sample. The chain is built from TRBV19 and TRBJ2-7; 8 nucleotides align to TRBD1. CDR3 length: 15 residues. The germline CDR1 and CDR2 sequences are LNHDA and SQIVND (reference sequence). Trimming removed 1 base from V and 0 bases from J; junction bases left unmatched: 2. The CDR3 nucleotides are TGTGCCAGTAGTATAGGGCAGGGGGCCTCCTACGAGCAGTACGTC. This gives the protein CASSIGQGASYEQYV.

This clone was observed a single time. The genes are TRBV6-5 and TRBJ1-5, with a tentative D call TRBD1 (6 bases). The CDR3 length is 16 residues. V dropped 2 bases and J dropped 4 bases, with 15 bases sitting between them. From germline, CDR1 is MNHEY and CDR2 SVGAGI. In DNA form, the CDR3 reads TGTGCCAGCAGTTACCCCCCCCAGGGGAATAATCAGCCCCAGCATTTT. As protein: CASSYPPQGNNQPQHF.

The rearrangement links TRBV7-9 to TRBJ1-1, with 8 bases that match TRBD1. This CDR3 contains 15 residues. Germline V CDR1 and CDR2: SEHNR, FQNEAQ (reference sequence). V was pared by 4 bases and J by 3 bases, with 7 bases of the junction left unmatched. In DNA form, the CDR3 reads TGTGCCAGCAGCTCCGGACAGGGAGCCCACACTGAAGCTTTCTTT. It specifies CASSSGQGAHTEAFF.

This clone was seen a single time. The V call is TRBV7-9, the J call TRBJ1-2; D unclear. Deletions cut 6 bases from V and 0 bases from J, with 8 bases between. Looked up from germline, CDR1 is SEHNR and CDR2 is FQNEAQ (reference sequence). CDR3 length: 13 amino acids. The CDR3 region has the DNA TGTGCCAGCAGTGACGGAGCTAACTATGGCTACACCTTC. This encodes CASSDGANYGYTF.

On this clone itself: This may come from a read error, since a much larger clone is one base off. The chain carries TRBV2 and TRBJ1-1; TRBD1 might be the D (5 bases). V was clipped by 5 bases and J by 0 bases, with 7 bases between them. This CDR3 is 13 amino acids long. CDR1 SNHLY and CDR2 FYNNEI come from the germline V gene. The CDR3 DNA reads as TGTGCCAGCAGTCCGACAGTGAACACTGAAGCTTTCTTT. Amino acid sequence: CASSPTVNTEAFF.

The rearrangement uses TRBV2 and TRBJ1-6; D gene uncertain. CDR3 length: 13 amino acids. The germline CDR1 and CDR2 sequences are SNHLY and FYNNEI. The CDR3 nucleotides read TGTGCTCGAGGGAGCTCCTATAATTCACCCCTCCACTTT. Translation gives CARGSSYNSPLHF.

The chain is built from TRBV2 and TRBJ2-7; D gene uncertain. The germline V gene has CDR1 SNHLY and CDR2 FYNNEI. Between the trimmed V and J ends, which lost 4 bases and 6 bases, there was a span of 7 bases. The CDR3 loop spans 11 amino acids. For the CDR3, the DNA is TGTGCCAGCAGTGTTAATAGCGAGCAGTACTTC. Protein sequence: CASSVNSEQYF.